This T cell receptor beta chain was observed in a study of TIL therapy for anti-PD-1-resistant metastatic lung cancer. The immunoSEQ assay was v3. Survey-level samples got 1.5 million to 2 million read pairs; deep-level samples got about 5-6 million. The method was immunoSEQ multiplex PCR; TCRdb's version includes in-frame clones alone and lacks a portion of them. The sample shows more than 45,000 clones, around 87% of them seen only once. Indicated time point: pre-treatment sample, taken before nivolumab and TIL therapy. Sequences were derived from blood, sampled at baseline. This clonotype was obtained from a person between 25 and 79 years old with non-small cell lung cancer.

CDR3 protein: CASSLQGENTEAFF. The DNA of the CDR3 is TGTGCCAGCTCCTTACAGGGCGAGAACACTGAAGCTTTCTTT. The J gene is TRBJ1-1, the V gene TRBV27; D possibly corresponds to TRBD1 (6 bases). Germline V gene data show CDR1 as MNHEY and CDR2 as SMNVEV (reference sequence). Trimming removed 8 bases at V and 1 base at J, with 14 bases between. This CDR3 comprises 14 residues.